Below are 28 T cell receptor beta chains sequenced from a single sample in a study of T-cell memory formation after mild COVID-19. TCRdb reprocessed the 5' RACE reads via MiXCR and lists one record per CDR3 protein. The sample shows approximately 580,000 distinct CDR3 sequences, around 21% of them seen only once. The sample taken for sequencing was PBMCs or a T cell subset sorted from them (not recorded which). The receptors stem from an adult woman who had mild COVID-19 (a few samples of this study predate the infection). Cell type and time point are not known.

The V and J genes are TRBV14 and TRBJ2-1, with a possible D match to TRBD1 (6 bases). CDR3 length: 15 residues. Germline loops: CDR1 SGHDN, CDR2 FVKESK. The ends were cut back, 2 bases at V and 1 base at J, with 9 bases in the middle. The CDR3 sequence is CASSQIRGSYNEQFF. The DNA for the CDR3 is TGTGCCAGCAGCCAAATCAGGGGATCCTACAATGAGCAGTTCTTC.

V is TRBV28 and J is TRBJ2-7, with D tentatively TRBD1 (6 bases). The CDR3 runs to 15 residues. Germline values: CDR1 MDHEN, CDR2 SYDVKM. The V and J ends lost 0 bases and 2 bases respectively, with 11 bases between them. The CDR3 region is CASSLWAQGPYEQYF. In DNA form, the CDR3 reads TGTGCCAGCAGTTTATGGGCCCAGGGGCCCTACGAGCAGTACTTC.

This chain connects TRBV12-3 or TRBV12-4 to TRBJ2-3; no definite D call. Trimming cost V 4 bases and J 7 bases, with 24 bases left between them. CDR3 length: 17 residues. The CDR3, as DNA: TGTGCCAGCAGTTCCAATAGGGTCGAGAGGCTCACGCATACGCAGTATTTT. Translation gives CASSSNRVERLTHTQYF.

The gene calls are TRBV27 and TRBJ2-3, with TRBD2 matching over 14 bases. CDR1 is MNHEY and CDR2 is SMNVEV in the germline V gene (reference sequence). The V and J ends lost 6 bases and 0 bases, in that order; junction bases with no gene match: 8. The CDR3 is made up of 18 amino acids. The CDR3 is CASSRPGLAGVSTDTQYF. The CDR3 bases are TGTGCCAGCAGCCGACCGGGACTAGCGGGAGTAAGCACAGATACGCAGTATTTT.

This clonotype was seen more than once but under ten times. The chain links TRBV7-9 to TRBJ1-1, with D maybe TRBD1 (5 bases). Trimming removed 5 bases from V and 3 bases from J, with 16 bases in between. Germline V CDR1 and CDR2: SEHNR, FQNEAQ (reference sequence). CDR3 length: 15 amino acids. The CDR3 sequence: CASSLESQGDTEAFF. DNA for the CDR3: TGTGCCAGCAGCCTCGAATCCCAGGGTGACACTGAAGCTTTCTTT.

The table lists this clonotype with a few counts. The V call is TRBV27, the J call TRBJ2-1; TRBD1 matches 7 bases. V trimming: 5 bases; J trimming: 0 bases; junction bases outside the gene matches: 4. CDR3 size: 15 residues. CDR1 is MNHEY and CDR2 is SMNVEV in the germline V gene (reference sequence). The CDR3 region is CASSEGTVSYNEQFF. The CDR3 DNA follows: TGTGCCAGCAGTGAGGGGACAGTCTCCTACAATGAGCAGTTCTTC.

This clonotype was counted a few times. The CDR3 coding sequence is TGTGCCAGCAGTTACTCAGCGGACATGGAGGGACTGTTTTTT. Amino acids: CASSYSADMEGLFF. The chain has TRBV6-5 and TRBJ1-4, with a weak D call TRBD1 (5 bases). Germline loops: CDR1 MNHEY, CDR2 SVGAGI. V was trimmed by 0 bases and J by 13 bases, leaving 15 bases between them. This CDR3 has 14 amino acids.

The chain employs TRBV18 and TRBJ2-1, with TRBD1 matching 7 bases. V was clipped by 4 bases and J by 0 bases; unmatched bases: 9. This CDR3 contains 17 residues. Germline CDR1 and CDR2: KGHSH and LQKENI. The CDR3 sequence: CASSQRQGRSSYNEQFF. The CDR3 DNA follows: TGTGCCAGCTCACAGAGACAGGGAAGGAGCTCCTACAATGAGCAGTTCTTC. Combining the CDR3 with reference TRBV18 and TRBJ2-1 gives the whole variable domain NAGVMQNPRHLVRRRGQEARLRCSPMKGHSHVYWYRQLPEEGLKFMVYLQKENIIDESGMPKERFSAEFPKEGPSILRIQQVVRGDSAAYFCASSQRQGRSSYNEQFFGPGTRLTVL.

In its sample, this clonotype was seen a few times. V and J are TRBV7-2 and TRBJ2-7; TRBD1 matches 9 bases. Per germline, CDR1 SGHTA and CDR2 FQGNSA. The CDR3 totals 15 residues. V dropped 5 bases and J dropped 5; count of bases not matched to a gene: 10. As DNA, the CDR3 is TGTGCCAGCAGCCGGAATGGACAGGGGATCAACGAGCAGTACTTC. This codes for CASSRNGQGINEQYF.

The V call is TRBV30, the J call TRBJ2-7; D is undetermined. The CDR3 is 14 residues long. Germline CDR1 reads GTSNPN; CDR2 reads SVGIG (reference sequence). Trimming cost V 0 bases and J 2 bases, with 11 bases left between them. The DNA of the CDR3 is TGTGCCTGGAGTGTTGGATTAGTAGCCTACGAGCAGTACTTC. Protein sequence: CAWSVGLVAYEQYF.

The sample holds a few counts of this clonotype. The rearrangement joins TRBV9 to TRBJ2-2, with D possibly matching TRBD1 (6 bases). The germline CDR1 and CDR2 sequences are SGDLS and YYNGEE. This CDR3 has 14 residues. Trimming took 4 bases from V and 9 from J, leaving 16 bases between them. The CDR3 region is CASSPSVGARELFF. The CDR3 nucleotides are TGTGCCAGCAGCCCCAGTGTGGGGGCTAGGGAGCTGTTTTTT. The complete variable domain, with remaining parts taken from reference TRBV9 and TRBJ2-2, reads DSGVTQTPKHLITATGQRVTLRCSPRSGDLSVYWYQQSLDQGLQFLIQYYNGEERAKGNILERFSAQQFPDLHSELNLSSLELGDSALYFCASSPSVGARELFFGEGSRLTVL.

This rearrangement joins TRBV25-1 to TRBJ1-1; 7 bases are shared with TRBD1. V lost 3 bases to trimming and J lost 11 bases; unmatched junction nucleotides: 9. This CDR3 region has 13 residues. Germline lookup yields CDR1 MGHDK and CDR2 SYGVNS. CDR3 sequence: CASSDGGGQAAFF. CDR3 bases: TGTGCCAGCAGTGACGGTGGAGGACAGGCTGCTTTCTTT.

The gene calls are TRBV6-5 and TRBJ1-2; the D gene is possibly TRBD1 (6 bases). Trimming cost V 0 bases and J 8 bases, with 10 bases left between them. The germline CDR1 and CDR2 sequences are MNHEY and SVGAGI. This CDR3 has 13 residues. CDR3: CASSYSTRGGYTF. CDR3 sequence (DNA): TGTGCCAGCAGTTACTCGACCAGGGGAGGCTACACCTTC.

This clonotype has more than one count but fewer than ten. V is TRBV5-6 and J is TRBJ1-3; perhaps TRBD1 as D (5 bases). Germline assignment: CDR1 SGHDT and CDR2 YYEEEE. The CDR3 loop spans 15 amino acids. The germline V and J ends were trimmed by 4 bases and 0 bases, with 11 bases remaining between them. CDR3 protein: CASSLGGLSGNTIYF. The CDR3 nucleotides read TGTGCCAGCAGCCTCGGGGGACTCTCTGGAAACACCATATATTTT.

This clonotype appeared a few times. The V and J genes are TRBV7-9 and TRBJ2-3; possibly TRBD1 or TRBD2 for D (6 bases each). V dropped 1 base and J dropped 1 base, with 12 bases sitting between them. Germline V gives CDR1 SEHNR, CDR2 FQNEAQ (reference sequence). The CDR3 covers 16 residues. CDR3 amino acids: CASSLVGGAGTDTQYF. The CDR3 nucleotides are TGTGCCAGCAGCTTAGTGGGGGGCGCCGGCACAGATACGCAGTATTTT. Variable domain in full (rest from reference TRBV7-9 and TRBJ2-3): DTGVSQNPRHKITKRGQNVTFRCDPISEHNRLYWYRQTLGQGPEFLTYFQNEAQLEKSRLLSDRFSAERPKGSFSTLEIQRTEQGDSAMYLCASSLVGGAGTDTQYFGPGTRLTVL.

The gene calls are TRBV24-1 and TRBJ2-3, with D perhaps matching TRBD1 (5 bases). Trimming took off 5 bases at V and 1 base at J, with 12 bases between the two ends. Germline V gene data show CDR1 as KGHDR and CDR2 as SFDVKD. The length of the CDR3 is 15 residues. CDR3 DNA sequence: TGTGCCACCAGTGCACAGGCGATCGGCACAGATACGCAGTATTTT. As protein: CATSAQAIGTDTQYF.

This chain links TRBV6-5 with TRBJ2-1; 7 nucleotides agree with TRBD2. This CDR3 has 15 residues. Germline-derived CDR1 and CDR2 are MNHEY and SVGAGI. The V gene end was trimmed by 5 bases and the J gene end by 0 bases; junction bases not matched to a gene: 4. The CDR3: CASSGGDLSYNEQFF. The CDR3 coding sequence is TGTGCCAGCAGTGGGGGGGATCTCTCCTACAATGAGCAGTTCTTC.

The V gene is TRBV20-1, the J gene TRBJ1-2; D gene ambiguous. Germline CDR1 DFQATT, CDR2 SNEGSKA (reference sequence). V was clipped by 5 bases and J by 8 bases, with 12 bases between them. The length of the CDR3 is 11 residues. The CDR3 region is CSAPLLLGYTF. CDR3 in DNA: TGCAGTGCTCCTTTGCTATTAGGCTACACCTTC.

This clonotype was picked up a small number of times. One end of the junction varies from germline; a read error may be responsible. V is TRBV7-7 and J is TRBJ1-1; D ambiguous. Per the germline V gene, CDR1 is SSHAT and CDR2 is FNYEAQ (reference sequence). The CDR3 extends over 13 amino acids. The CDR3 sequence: CASSFEGSTEAFF. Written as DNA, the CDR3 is TGTGCTAGCAGCTTCGAAGGGAGCACTGAAGCTTTCTTT.

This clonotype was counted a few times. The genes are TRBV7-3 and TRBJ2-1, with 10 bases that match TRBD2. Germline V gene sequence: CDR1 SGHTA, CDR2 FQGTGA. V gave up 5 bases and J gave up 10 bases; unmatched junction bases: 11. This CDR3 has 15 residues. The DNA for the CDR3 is TGTGCCAGCAGCCCGGGACTAGCGCTGGCGGAAGAGCAGTTCTTC. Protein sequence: CASSPGLALAEEQFF.

CDR3 sequence: CASSVGTSLEQYF. The CDR3 DNA sequence: TGTGCCAGCAGTGTCGGGACTTCCCTCGAGCAGTACTTC. This sequence joins TRBV2 and TRBJ2-7; D possibly corresponds to TRBD2 (6 bases). The germline gives CDR1 SNHLY, CDR2 FYNNEI. The CDR3 sequence is 13 residues long. The ends were cut back, 4 bases at V and 6 bases at J, with 13 bases in the middle.

In DNA form, the CDR3 reads TGCGCCAGCAGCTTGGAGGTCGTCGGACGGGGTCATGGAGCTTTCTTT. It is translated as CASSLEVVGRGHGAFF. This chain connects TRBV5-1 to TRBJ1-1; D remains unclear. In germline, CDR1 is SGHRS, CDR2 YFSETQ. This CDR3 is 16 amino acids long. The V end lost 0 bases, the J end lost 10 bases, and 22 bases lay between the germline ends. The variable domain in full, completed from reference TRBV5-1 and TRBJ1-1, reads KAGVTQTPRYLIKTRGQQVTLSCSPISGHRSVSWYQQTPGQGLQFLFEYFSETQRNKGNFPGRFSGRQFSNSRSEMNVSTLELGDSALYLCASSLEVVGRGHGAFFGQGTRLTVV.

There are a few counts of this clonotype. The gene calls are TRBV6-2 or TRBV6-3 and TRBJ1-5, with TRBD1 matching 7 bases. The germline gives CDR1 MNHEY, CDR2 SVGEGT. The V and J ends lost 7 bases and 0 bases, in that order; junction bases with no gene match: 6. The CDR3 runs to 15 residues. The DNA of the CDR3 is TGTGCCAGCAACCGACAGGGACATAGCAATCAGCCCCAGCATTTT. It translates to CASNRQGHSNQPQHF.

As DNA, the CDR3 is TGCAGTGCTAGGGAGGATTCACCCCTCCACTTT. Encoded protein: CSAREDSPLHF. The chain has TRBV20-1 and TRBJ1-6; the D is unclear. V shed 3 bases and J shed 8 bases, with 5 bases lying between them. The germline CDR1 and CDR2 sequences are DFQATT and SNEGSKA (reference sequence). The CDR3 length is 11 residues.

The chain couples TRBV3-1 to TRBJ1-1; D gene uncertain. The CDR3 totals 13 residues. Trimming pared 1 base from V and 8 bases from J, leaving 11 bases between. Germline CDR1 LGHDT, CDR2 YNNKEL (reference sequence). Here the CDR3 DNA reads TGTGCCAGCAGCCAAGCTCTCGGATGGGAAGCTTTCTTT. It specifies CASSQALGWEAFF.

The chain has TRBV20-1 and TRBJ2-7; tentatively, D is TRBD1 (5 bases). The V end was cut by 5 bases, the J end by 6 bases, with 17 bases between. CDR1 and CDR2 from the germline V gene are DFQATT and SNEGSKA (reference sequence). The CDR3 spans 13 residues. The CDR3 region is CSAPPEGVGEQYF. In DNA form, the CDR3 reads TGCAGTGCTCCCCCCGAAGGGGTCGGCGAGCAGTACTTC.

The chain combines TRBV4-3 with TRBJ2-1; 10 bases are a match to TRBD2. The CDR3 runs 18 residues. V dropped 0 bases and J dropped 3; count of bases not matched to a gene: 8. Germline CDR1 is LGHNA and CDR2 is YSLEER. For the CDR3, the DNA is TGCGCCAGCAGCCAAGATTCGGTAACTAGCGGGGTCTACAATGAGCAGTTCTTC. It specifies CASSQDSVTSGVYNEQFF.

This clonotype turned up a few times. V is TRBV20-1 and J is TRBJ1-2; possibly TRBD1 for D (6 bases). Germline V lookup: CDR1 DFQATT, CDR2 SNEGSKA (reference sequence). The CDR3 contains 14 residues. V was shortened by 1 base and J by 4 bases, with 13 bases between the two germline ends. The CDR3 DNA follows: TGCAGTGCTAGAGCATCAGGGGTTAGCTATGGCTACACCTTC. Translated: CSARASGVSYGYTF.